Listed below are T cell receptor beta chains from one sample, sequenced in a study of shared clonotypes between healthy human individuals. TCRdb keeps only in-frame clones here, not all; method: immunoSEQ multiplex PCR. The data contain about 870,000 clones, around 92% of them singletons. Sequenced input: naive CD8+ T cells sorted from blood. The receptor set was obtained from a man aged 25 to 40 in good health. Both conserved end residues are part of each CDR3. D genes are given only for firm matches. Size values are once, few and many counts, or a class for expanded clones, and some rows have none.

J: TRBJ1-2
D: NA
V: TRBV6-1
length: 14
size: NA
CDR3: CASSEVGGVEGYTF
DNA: TGTGCCAGCAGTGAAGTTGGGGGGGTGGAGGGCTACACCTTC

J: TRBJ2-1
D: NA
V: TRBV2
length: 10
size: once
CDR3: CASFAREQFF
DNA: TGTGCCAGTTTCGCCCGCGAGCAGTTCTTC

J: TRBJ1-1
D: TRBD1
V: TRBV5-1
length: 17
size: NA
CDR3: CASSLDLQGAGSTEAFF
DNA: TGCGCCAGCAGCTTGGATTTGCAGGGGGCTGGGAGCACTGAAGCTTTCTTT

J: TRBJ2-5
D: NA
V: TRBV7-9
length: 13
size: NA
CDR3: CASSLAGSQTQYF
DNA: TGTGCCAGCAGCTTAGCTGGCAGCCAGACCCAGTACTTC

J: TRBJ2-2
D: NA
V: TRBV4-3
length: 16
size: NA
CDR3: CASSQDVRGRAGELFF
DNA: TGCGCCAGCAGCCAAGATGTAAGGGGGAGGGCCGGGGAGCTGTTTTTT

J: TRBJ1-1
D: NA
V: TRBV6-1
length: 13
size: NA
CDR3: CASSEAGSTEAFF
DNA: TGTGCCAGCAGTGAAGCAGGGAGTACTGAAGCTTTCTTT

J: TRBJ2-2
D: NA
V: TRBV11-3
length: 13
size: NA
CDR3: CASSSRDTGELFF
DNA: TGTGCCAGCAGCTCCCGGGATACCGGGGAGCTGTTTTTT

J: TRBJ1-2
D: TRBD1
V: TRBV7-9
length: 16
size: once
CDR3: CASAYTGDMINYGYTF
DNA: TGTGCCAGCGCCTACACAGGGGATATGATTAACTATGGCTACACCTTC

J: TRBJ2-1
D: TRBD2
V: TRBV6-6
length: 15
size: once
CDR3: CASSQLAAPPREQFF
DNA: TGTGCCAGCAGCCAACTAGCGGCTCCACCTCGGGAGCAGTTCTTC

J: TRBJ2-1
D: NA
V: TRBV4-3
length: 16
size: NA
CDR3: CASSQDWLTSYNEQFF
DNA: TGCGCCAGCAGCCAAGATTGGCTCACCTCCTACAATGAGCAGTTCTTC

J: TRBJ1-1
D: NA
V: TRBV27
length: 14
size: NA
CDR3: CASSLFGGNTEAFF
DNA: TGTGCCAGCAGTTTGTTTGGAGGGAACACTGAAGCTTTCTTT

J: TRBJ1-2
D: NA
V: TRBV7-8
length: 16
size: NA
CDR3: CASSLALIPLHSGYTF
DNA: TGTGCCAGCAGCTTAGCCCTAATCCCTCTCCATTCTGGCTACACCTTC

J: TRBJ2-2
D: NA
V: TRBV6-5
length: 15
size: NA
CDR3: CASSAGYRDTGELFF
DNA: TGTGCCAGCAGTGCAGGGTATAGGGACACCGGGGAGCTGTTTTTT

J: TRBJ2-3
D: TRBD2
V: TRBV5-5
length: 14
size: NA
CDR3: CASRSGASGTAQYF
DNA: TGTGCCAGCAGAAGTGGGGCTAGCGGGACAGCGCAGTATTTT

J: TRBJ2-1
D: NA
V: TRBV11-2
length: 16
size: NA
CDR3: CASSAGSRSHYNEQFF
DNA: TGTGCCAGCAGCGCAGGTTCAAGGAGTCACTACAATGAGCAGTTCTTC

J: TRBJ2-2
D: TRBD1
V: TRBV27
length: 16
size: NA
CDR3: CASINRGSTNTGELFF
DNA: TGTGCCAGCATTAACAGGGGTTCCACGAACACCGGGGAGCTGTTTTTT

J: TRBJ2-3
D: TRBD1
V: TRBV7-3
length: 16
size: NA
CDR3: CASSLTGDRPTDTQYF
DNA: TGTGCCAGCAGCTTAACGGGGGACAGACCGACAGATACGCAGTATTTT

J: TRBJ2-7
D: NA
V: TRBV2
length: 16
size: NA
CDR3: CASSEMRTLIIYEQYF
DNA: TGTGCCAGCAGTGAAATGCGGACGCTAATTATCTACGAGCAGTACTTC

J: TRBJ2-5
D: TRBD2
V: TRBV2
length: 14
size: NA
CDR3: CASKLAGEQETQYF
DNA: TGTGCCAGCAAACTAGCGGGAGAACAAGAGACCCAGTACTTC

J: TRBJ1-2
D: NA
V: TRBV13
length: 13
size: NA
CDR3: CASTPQGFDGYTF
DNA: TGTGCCAGCACCCCGCAGGGATTCGACGGCTACACCTTC

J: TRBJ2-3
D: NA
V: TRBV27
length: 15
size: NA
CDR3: CASSPTRGGTDTQYF
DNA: TGTGCCAGCAGCCCAACAAGGGGGGGAACAGATACGCAGTATTTT

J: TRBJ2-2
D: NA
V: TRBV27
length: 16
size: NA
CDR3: CASTNHLGASTGELFF
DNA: TGTGCCAGCACCAACCACCTTGGGGCCAGCACCGGGGAGCTGTTTTTT

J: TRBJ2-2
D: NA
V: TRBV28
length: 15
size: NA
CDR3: CASSSEGVVTGELFF
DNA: TGTGCCAGCAGTTCAGAGGGAGTGGTCACCGGGGAGCTGTTTTTT

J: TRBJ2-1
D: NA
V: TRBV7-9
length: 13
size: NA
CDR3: CASSADSYNEQFF
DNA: TGTGCCAGCAGCGCGGACAGTTACAATGAGCAGTTCTTC

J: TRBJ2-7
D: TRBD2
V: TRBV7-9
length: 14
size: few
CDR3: CASSAPGTSYEQYF
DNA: TGTGCCAGCAGCGCGCCAGGGACTAGCTACGAGCAGTACTTC

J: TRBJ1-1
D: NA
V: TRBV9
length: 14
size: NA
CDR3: CASSGEGVPYEAFF
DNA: TGTGCCAGCAGCGGAGAGGGGGTCCCATATGAAGCTTTCTTT

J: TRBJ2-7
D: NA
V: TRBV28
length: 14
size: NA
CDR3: CASSLRDPAYEQYF
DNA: TGTGCCAGCAGTTTACGAGACCCCGCCTACGAGCAGTACTTC

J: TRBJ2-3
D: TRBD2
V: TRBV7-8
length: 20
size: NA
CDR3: CASSLREGAGGRGGTDTQYF
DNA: TGTGCCAGCAGCTTAAGGGAGGGCGCGGGAGGGCGAGGGGGCACAGATACGCAGTATTTT

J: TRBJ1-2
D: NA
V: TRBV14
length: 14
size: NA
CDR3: CASSQVDGHYGYTF
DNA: TGTGCCAGCAGCCAAGTAGACGGACACTATGGCTACACCTTC

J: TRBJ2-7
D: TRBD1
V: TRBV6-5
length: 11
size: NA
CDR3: CASSTGVEQYF
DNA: TGTGCCAGCAGCACAGGGGTCGAGCAGTACTTC

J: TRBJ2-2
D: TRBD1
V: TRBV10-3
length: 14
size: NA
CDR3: CAISEGQGHGELFF
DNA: TGTGCCATCAGTGAGGGACAGGGGCACGGGGAGCTGTTTTTT

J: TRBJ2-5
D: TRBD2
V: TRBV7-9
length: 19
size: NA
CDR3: CASSLVEWGLAGIQETQYF
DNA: TGTGCCAGCAGCTTAGTGGAGTGGGGACTAGCGGGGATTCAAGAGACCCAGTACTTC

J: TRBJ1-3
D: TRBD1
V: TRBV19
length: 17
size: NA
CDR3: CASTQKRGQSSGNTIYF
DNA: TGTGCCAGTACCCAAAAGAGGGGGCAGAGCTCTGGAAACACCATATATTTT

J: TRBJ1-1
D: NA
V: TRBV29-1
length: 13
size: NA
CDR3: CSVERTEGPEAFF
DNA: TGCAGCGTTGAAAGGACCGAAGGCCCTGAAGCTTTCTTT

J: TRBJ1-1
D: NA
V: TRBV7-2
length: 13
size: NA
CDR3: CASSPDGNTEAFF
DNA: TGTGCCAGCAGCCCCGACGGGAACACTGAAGCTTTCTTT

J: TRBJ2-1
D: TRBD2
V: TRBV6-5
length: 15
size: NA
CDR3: CASSGFSGSHNEQFF
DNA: TGTGCCAGCAGTGGGTTTAGCGGGTCCCACAATGAGCAGTTCTTC

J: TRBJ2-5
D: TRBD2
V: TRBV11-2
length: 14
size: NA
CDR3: CASSRKLGGETQYF
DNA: TGTGCCAGCAGTCGGAAGCTGGGGGGGGAGACCCAGTACTTC

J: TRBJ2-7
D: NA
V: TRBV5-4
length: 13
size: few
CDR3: CASSLALSSEQYF
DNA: TGTGCCAGCAGCTTGGCTTTAAGTTCCGAGCAGTACTTC

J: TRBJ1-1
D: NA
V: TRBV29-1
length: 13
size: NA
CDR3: CSVAVPSNTEAFF
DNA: TGCAGCGTTGCCGTCCCCTCCAACACTGAAGCTTTCTTT

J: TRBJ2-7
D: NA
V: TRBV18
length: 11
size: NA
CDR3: CASSSSYEQYF
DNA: TGTGCCAGCTCAAGCTCCTACGAGCAGTACTTC

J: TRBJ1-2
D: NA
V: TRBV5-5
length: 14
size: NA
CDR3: CASSLDRSSYGYTF
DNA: TGTGCCAGCAGCTTGGACAGATCGTCCTATGGCTACACCTTC

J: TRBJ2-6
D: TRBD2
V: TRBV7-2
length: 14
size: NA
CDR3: CASTAGGGANVLTF
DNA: TGTGCCAGCACGGCGGGAGGTGGGGCCAACGTCCTGACTTTC

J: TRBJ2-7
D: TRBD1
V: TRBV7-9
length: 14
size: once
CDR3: CASSSTDRDYEQYF
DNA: TGTGCCAGCAGCTCGACCGACAGGGACTACGAGCAGTACTTC

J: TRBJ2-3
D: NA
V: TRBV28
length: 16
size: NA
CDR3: CASSSQYRENTDTQYF
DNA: TGTGCCAGCAGTTCCCAATACAGGGAAAACACAGATACGCAGTATTTT

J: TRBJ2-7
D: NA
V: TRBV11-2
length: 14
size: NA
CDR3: CASSFQRSGYEQYF
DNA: TGTGCCAGCAGCTTCCAACGGAGTGGCTACGAGCAGTACTTC

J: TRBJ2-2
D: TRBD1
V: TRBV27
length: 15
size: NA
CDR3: CASLSTGVRAGELFF
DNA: TGTGCCAGCTTATCGACAGGGGTTAGGGCCGGGGAGCTGTTTTTT

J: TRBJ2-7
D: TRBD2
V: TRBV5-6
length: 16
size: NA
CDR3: CASSWTSSGRAYEQYF
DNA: TGTGCCAGCAGCTGGACATCTAGCGGGAGGGCCTACGAGCAGTACTTC

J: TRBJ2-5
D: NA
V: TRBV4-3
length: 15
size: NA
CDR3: CASSQSTGVQETQYF
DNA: TGCGCCAGCAGCCAATCGACAGGAGTACAAGAGACCCAGTACTTC